The next 10 T cell receptor beta chains were all read from a single sample in a study of T cell responses to AZD1222 COVID-19 vaccine. The table came from immunoSEQ multiplex PCR; TCRdb's copy has only in-frame clones and leaves some out. This sample has more than 95,000 clones, with about nine tenths found just once. Material: peripheral blood, obtained on day 0 of AZD1222 vaccination. Every receptor here comes from an adult in good health.

The V and J genes are TRBV6-5 and TRBJ2-3; perhaps TRBD1 as D (6 bases). V dropped 4 bases and J dropped 3 bases, with 11 bases sitting between them. The CDR3 totals 14 residues. Germline loops: CDR1 MNHEY, CDR2 SVGAGI. The CDR3 here is CASSSSQGTDTQYF. Here the CDR3 DNA reads TGTGCCAGCAGTTCTAGCCAGGGGACAGATACGCAGTATTTT.

This sequence joins TRBV19 and TRBJ1-4, with a possible D match to TRBD1 (5 bases). The CDR3 is 17 amino acids. The germline gives CDR1 LNHDA, CDR2 SQIVND (reference sequence). Trimming removed 11 bases from V and 0 bases from J, with 22 bases in between. The CDR3 loop reads CARRSQGRVATNEKLFF. In nucleotides, the CDR3 is TGTGCCCGCAGGAGTCAGGGAAGGGTTGCAACTAATGAAAAACTGTTTTTT.

This chain uses TRBV7-2 with TRBJ2-1; D gene uncertain. From germline, CDR1 is SGHTA and CDR2 FQGNSA. This CDR3 is 15 amino acids long. Trimming removed 1 base from V and 4 bases from J, with 11 bases in between. The CDR3 reads CASSLGGEPYNEQFF. The CDR3 DNA is TGTGCCAGCAGCTTAGGAGGAGAGCCTTACAATGAGCAGTTCTTC.

This chain joins TRBV7-2 and TRBJ2-2, with D possibly being TRBD1 or TRBD2 (6 bases each). V lost 4 bases and J 5 bases, leaving 20 bases between the germline ends. The CDR3 length is 17 residues. Looked up from germline, CDR1 is SGHTA and CDR2 is FQGNSA. The CDR3 nucleotides read TGTGCCAGCAGCTCTGATTGGGGGGCATTGAGTACCGGGGAGCTGTTTTTT. Amino acid sequence: CASSSDWGALSTGELFF.

The V and J genes are TRBV7-3 and TRBJ2-2; D is perhaps TRBD1 (5 bases). V lost 4 bases and J 7 bases, leaving 10 bases between the germline ends. The germline gives CDR1 SGHTA, CDR2 FQGTGA. The CDR3 spans 13 residues. For the CDR3, the DNA is TGTGCCAGCAGCTATGGGGCTGGCGGGGAGCTGTTTTTT. Translating gives CASSYGAGGELFF.

The rearrangement joins TRBV5-5 to TRBJ2-2, with D perhaps matching TRBD1 or TRBD2 (6 bases each). CDR3 length: 16 amino acids. Between the trimmed V and J ends, which lost 4 bases and 6 bases, there was a span of 19 bases. The germline V gene encodes CDR1 SGHKS and CDR2 YYEKEE (reference sequence). CDR3 region: CASSPLRAGGPGELFF. CDR3 in DNA: TGTGCCAGCAGCCCTCTGCGGGCTGGGGGGCCCGGGGAGCTGTTTTTT.

This chain uses TRBV4-1 with TRBJ2-7, with D unclear. Trimming removed 2 bases at V and 2 bases at J, with 16 bases between. This CDR3 is built from 16 residues. The germline CDR1 and CDR2 sequences are MGHRA and YSYEKL. The CDR3 DNA reads as TGCGCCAGCAGCCAAACTACAAGCGCACCACCCTACGAGCAGTACTTC. Its protein product is CASSQTTSAPPYEQYF.

This clone was seen just once. The same CDR3 also results from other DNA sequences found in this sample. The chain uses TRBV7-8 and TRBJ1-6; D remains unclear. The CDR3 runs to 14 residues. Germline V gives CDR1 SGHVS, CDR2 FQNEAQ. Trimming took off 5 bases at V and 7 bases at J, with 12 bases between the two ends. Written as DNA, the CDR3 is TGTGCCAGCAGCCCTGACGTTGGGAATTCACCCCTCCACTTT. This codes for CASSPDVGNSPLHF.

The rearrangement joins TRBV7-9 to TRBJ1-1; tentatively, D is TRBD1 (6 bases). Germline-derived CDR1 and CDR2 are SEHNR and FQNEAQ (reference sequence). The length of the CDR3 is 14 residues. V lost 5 bases, J lost 0 bases, and 10 bases lay in between. CDR3 amino acids: CASSLGHLNTEAFF. CDR3 bases: TGTGCCAGCAGCCTGGGACACCTGAACACTGAAGCTTTCTTT.

The chain links TRBV7-9 to TRBJ2-5; D unclear. Trimming left V 4 bases short and J 3 bases short, with 3 bases between. The CDR3 covers 11 residues. Germline V CDR1 and CDR2: SEHNR, FQNEAQ (reference sequence). The CDR3 region is CASSSEETQYF. CDR3 nucleotides: TGTGCCAGCAGCTCGGAAGAGACCCAGTACTTC.